This paragraph covers one T cell receptor (beta chain) sequence. Its specificity is unknown. The data were taken from a study of T-cell reconstitution after alpha-beta-depleted transplantation in children. Study outcomes and limitations: Newly produced T cells mostly provided counts and TCRbeta diversity after one year, as hyperexpanded clones declined. The origin of high day-60 TCRbeta diversity in some patients lay in surviving recipient T cells and thymic progenitors.

TCRbeta library construction was performed incorporating unique molecular identifiers. TCRdb reprocessed the PCR reads with MiXCR, giving one entry per CDR3 protein. The sample comprises hundreds of thousands of distinct CDR3 sequences, 10% to 15% of which are singletons, and 2% to 2.5% rests with the top ten. V was pared by 6 bases and J by 6 bases, with 12 bases of the junction left unmatched. The CDR3 consists of 16 residues. CDR1 MDHEN and CDR2 SYDVKM come from the germline V gene. The material was PBMCs, mostly from graft donor cells, obtained 360 days after TCRalphabeta/CD19-depleted stem cell transplant. The rearrangement uses TRBV28 and TRBJ2-1; 9 nucleotides match TRBD2. This TCR derives from a male patient aged 10 to 17 who had a stem cell transplant for acute myeloid leukemia, so the T cells may come from the graft donor. Here the CDR3 reads CASRLGRGGRANEQFF. CDR3 nucleotide sequence: TGTGCCAGCAGACTTGGCCGGGGCGGGAGGGCCAATGAGCAGTTCTTC. Variable domain in full (rest from reference TRBV28 and TRBJ2-1): DVKVTQSSRYLVKRTGEKVFLECVQDMDHENMFWYRQDPGLGLRLIYFSYDVKMKEKGDIPEGYSVSREKKERFSLILESASTNQTSMYLCASRLGRGGRANEQFFGPGTRLTVL.